This T cell receptor beta chain came from a study of cytomegalovirus exposure and HLA in healthy donors (dated by TCRdb to the late 2010s). Study-wide context: An earlier analysis of roughly 500 of the donors reported roughly 300 Gb of sequence data and approximately 110 million unique TCR beta sequences from around 200 million T cells. Approximately 330 gigabases of sequencing data and around 80 million unique TCR sequences made up an early release that covered fewer than 650 HLA-typed donors. Of the 398 genotyped donors, about 80% fell in the genetic ancestry cluster associated with self-reported Caucasian donors. The aim of the study was to test whether cataloging public T cell receptors could identify signatures of past pathogen exposure. The study profiled the T cell repertoires of around 700 subjects by immunosequencing and related them to cytomegalovirus serostatus. A separate validation cohort of approximately 130 different subjects was used in addition to the approximately 670-subject first cohort. High-throughput TCR immunosequencing, statistical association of individual TCRs with disease status, and machine learning were combined to predict cytomegalovirus infection status. In a later analysis, previously published TCR beta repertoires from fewer than 750 donors were re-analyzed and high-resolution HLA genotyping was added so that TCR occurrence patterns could be studied. Rather than using new phenotypic data, the later analysis identified candidate immune exposures from TCR beta sequences and from how often those sequences occurred across donors. In an earlier analysis of 587 of the donors, high-throughput TCR beta sequencing was used to judge whether each TCR beta V gene segment behaved as functional or pseudogenic. Donor age, sex, ethnicity and CMV serostatus were collected together with the repertoire data. A later genetic analysis used genome-wide SNP genotypes for about 65% of the roughly 700 donors, treating that subset as a discovery cohort. Every repertoire in the discovery cohort had been generated on one and the same sequencing platform. HLA typing included class I and class II loci at four-digit resolution. Typing coverage varied by locus: roughly 629-630 donors for A, B, C, DRB1 and DQB1; 500 to 550 for DQA1; approximately 610 for DPA1; around 450 for DPB1. Because of strong linkage in the cohort, four or five DR-DQ haplotypes were treated as single units for association and clustering. Among about 400 genotyped donors of the cohort, an average of roughly 230,000 unique TCR beta nucleotide sequences was sequenced per donor, of which about 19% were non-productive.

The CDR3 holds 15 amino acids from the cysteine to the phenylalanine. Only CDR3 DNA remains: 45 bases, in frame from the first base. According to the germline V gene, CDR1 reads KGHSH and CDR2 reads LQKENI. V is shortened by 3 bases, J by 1 base, and the region joining them spans 10 bases. Library construction relied on the immunoSEQ multiplex PCR assay. The multiplex PCR relied on a mix of 60 forward primers for TCR Vbeta segments and 13 reverse primers for TCR Jbeta segments. The CDR3 region of rearranged TCR beta genes was amplified from genomic DNA by a multiplex PCR assay. The Illumina HiSeq System was used to sequence the amplified TCR beta libraries as 87-base-pair reads. Per the original workflow: Across the 666 repertoires, a later analysis counted tens of millions of unique TCR beta chains, some 11 million of which were shared by at least two donors. To remove PCR and sequencing errors, raw reads were error-corrected and collapsed into unique sequences using a nearest-neighbor algorithm that merged closely related sequences. V, D and J gene segments were assigned by aligning CDR3 sequences to IMGT reference sequences. For a sequence to be retained, at least a six-nucleotide match to both a V gene segment and a J gene segment was required. A rearrangement counted as productive if the CDR3 had no stop codons and remained in frame with V and J, and every other rearrangement counted as non-productive. CDR3 was defined according to IMGT convention as the region running from the second conserved V-encoded cysteine to the conserved J-encoded phenylalanine. The earlier analysis of approximately 500 of the donors excluded sequences that lacked an unambiguous match to a single V gene segment. In an earlier analysis of some 590 of the donors, a V segment was called functional when productive rearrangements were above 56.7%, and segregating when the standard deviation between donors exceeded 5%. To diagnose cytomegalovirus status from the catalog of TCR beta chain sequences, a statistical classification framework was built. In a later analysis, TCR nucleotide sequences were compared against IMGT/GENE-DB human TR gene sequences so that V and J genes could be assigned. The TCRdist pipeline was used in a later analysis to assign CDR3 sequences and most-parsimonious VDJ recombination scenarios. In a later analysis, each TCR beta chain was defined by its CDR3 amino acid sequence together with its V-gene family, and reads without a unique V-gene family were excluded. In a later analysis, approximately 640 highly shared, low-generation-probability nucleotide sequences were removed to address suspected cross-contamination and a sequencing artifact. A later analysis calculated a clonal expansion index for each public chain from normalized within-repertoire ranks of inferred template counts. Generation probabilities in a later analysis came from a VDJ recombination model fitted to out-of-frame rearrangements, and those results were checked against IGoR. Hypergeometric tests were used in a later analysis to score TCR-TCR, TCR-HLA and TCR-CMV co-occurrence, with a repertoire-size bias correction applied to the TCR pairs. A later analysis estimated false discovery rates by permuting HLA or CMV assignments 20 times. In a later analysis, co-occurring TCRs were grouped with DBSCAN, and TCRdist sequence similarity was added when clustering was performed within HLA-allele-positive subsets. Repertoires with fewer than 30,000 or more than 120,000 public chains, plus five repertoires with anomalous nucleotide sharing, were excluded from co-occurrence clustering. TCRdb stores this immuneACCESS table with in-frame sequences only. Part of the clones is absent; in the studies checked, under half of the shortfall reflects unresolved V genes, and no reason is known for the rest. That table supplies the V and J calls and clone size; D and trimming were determined from the DNA. Present in this sample are 110,000 or so clones, 67% of which were seen just once. Roughly 8.3% of the sample belongs to the ten largest clones.

This clone was found a few times. Its antigen is currently not known. Qualities for individual bases were not recorded, and no much larger clone is one base off. The cohort consisted of 600 or so healthy bone marrow donors. Cohort members were all nominally healthy when sampled, although unrecorded immune exposures were likely present. The donor tested CMV seropositive and was one of the 289 seropositive cohort members. Every donor gave a peripheral blood sample, and the peripheral blood mononuclear cells from that sample were used for TCR beta sequencing. Genomic DNA was extracted from the blood cell samples with the Qiagen DNeasy Blood Extraction Kit. The paper as a whole reports these results and caveats: In a later analysis, HLA-associated TCR beta chains showed more clonal expansion and lower generation probabilities than non-associated chains that were equally common. A total of fewer than 200 TCR beta chains were listed by the study as associated with cytomegalovirus. Because the 87-base-pair reads could not distinguish some IMGT-functional V segments, including TRBV6-2 and TRBV6-3, those segments were excluded. It was suggested by the authors that the approach could potentially be generalized to other disease states and immunological phenotypes. A further reported finding was that TCR beta sequences accurately predicted the HLA-A and HLA-B alleles for most subjects in the first cohort. A later genetic analysis reported fewer N-insertions in productive TCRs among donors in an Asian-associated ancestry cluster than the 666-donor mean. The sequencing pipeline was judged likely to have produced a cluster of highly shared sequence variants as a technical artifact. A few of the identified cytomegalovirus-associated TCR beta chains were confirmed in vitro to be specific for cytomegalovirus antigens. Correlated functional status among segregating V segments might reflect linkage disequilibrium, but an unknown experimental factor could not be ruled out. The earlier analysis of around 600 of the donors excluded approximately 15 rarely observed V segments, including chromosome 9 orphons, because counts were too low. Most TCR sequences were observed very rarely across donors, whereas some public TCRs were present in many individuals. Sequencing depth was assumed to be roughly uniform across donors in the presence/absence analyses, though that assumption may not hold. At a false discovery rate of 0.05, a later analysis linked under 20,000 TCR beta sequences to specific HLA alleles. When HLA alleles, especially DR and DQ, strongly co-occurred, attributing TCR associations to individual alleles was difficult. In an earlier analysis of a few hundred of the donors, most TCR beta V segments were observed in productive rearrangements about 87% or about 30% of the time, broadly matching IMGT annotations. In this cohort, only TCR beta chains were sequenced, and detectable features were limited by the absence of alpha or paired-chain data. Because some donors lacked HLA typing at each locus, the association tests relied only on the typed subset. Cytomegalovirus status was reported to be diagnosed by the classifier with high specificity and sensitivity in both the original and validation cohorts. V-gene and J-gene trimming of TCR beta chains was associated with a missense DCLRE1C variant in a later genetic analysis, and the association was replicated in an independent cohort. In a later analysis, most CMV-associated TCR beta chains were found to appear HLA-restricted, with HLA associations seemingly driven largely by CMV exposure. Immune exposure information for the cohort was limited to CMV serostatus. In a later analysis, TCR association rates were found to vary across HLA loci, with the most associated TCRs seen for DRB1 alleles and the fewest for HLA-C alleles. In a later analysis, several top co-occurrence clusters were reported to appear linked to parvovirus B19, influenza, CMV and Epstein-Barr virus.

Sequencing was performed on PBMCs. This receptor chain uses TRBV18 and TRBJ1-3; the D gene is unclear. The sequence was obtained from a man aged 18 to 30 in good health and CMV-seropositive. The base sequence is TGTGCCAGCTCACCTTCGCGGGGTTCTGGAAACACCATATATTTT. This translates into CASSPSRGSGNTIYF.